This T cell receptor beta chain derives from a study of read filtering for tumor transcriptome and immune sequencing. Study-wide context: Patients were around 17 male and 11 to 15 female, mean age 65.9 years, range about 40 to 85. Whole-transcriptome libraries were prepared after DNase treatment. Study results and limitations: Even smaller IR-seq throughput identified most shared clonotypes. In IR-seq, single-read clonotypes were around 80% of clonotypes but around 3.4% of reads.

This clonotype has at least ten counts. Its antigen is as yet unknown. Per germline, CDR1 SGHAT and CDR2 FQNNGV. The CDR3 extends over 13 amino acids. V was cut by 5 bases and J by 1 base, with 8 bases left in between. From about 400 ng of RNA, a library with molecular barcoded alpha/delta and beta/gamma adaptors was made. In TCRdb, the reads were re-called with MiXCR into one record per CDR3 protein. The profile shows 20,000 to 30,000 distinct CDR3 sequences, less than 25% of them singletons. The source material was a population of CD138-negative cells sorted from bone marrow. This receptor was taken from a donor at least 40 years old with multiple myeloma. The chain carries TRBV11-2 and TRBJ1-1; D gene ambiguous. Here the CDR3 DNA reads TGTGCCAGCAGCCCGCTCAGGAACACTGAAGCTTTCTTT. It specifies CASSPLRNTEAFF. Supplemented by reference TRBV11-2 and TRBJ1-1, the full variable domain reads EAGVAQSPRYKIIEKRQSVAFWCNPISGHATLYWYQQILGQGPKLLIQFQNNGVVDDSQLPKDRFSAERLKGVDSTLKIQPAKLEDSAVYLCASSPLRNTEAFFGQGTRLTVV.